This T cell receptor (beta chain) was identified during a study of identical twins. Findings and limits, study-wide: Twin sharing of out-of-frame TCR alpha was underestimated by models in monozygotic pairs. Out-of-frame alpha sequences common to twins exhibited an excess of low generation probability. Not following the same donors, the study drew its conclusions from cross-sectional statistical analysis. Abundant beta clonotypes from cord blood had fewer insertions, unlike memory repertoires, which showed none.

CDR3 size: 16 residues. With V trimmed by 5 bases and J by 3 bases, 6 bases remained unmatched. Germline lookup yields CDR1 SEHNR and CDR2 FQNEAQ (reference sequence). This clonotype was found many times. Its antigen is as yet unknown. Each CDR3 protein gets one entry after TCRdb re-called the 5' RACE reads with MiXCR. In the table there are hundreds of thousands of distinct CDR3 sequences, around 6% of which are singletons. The receptor was derived from a man aged 18 to 30 in good health. The sample was naive T cells sorted from blood. This chain uses TRBV7-9 with TRBJ2-3; 12 bases align to TRBD2. CDR3 region: CASSGGLAGRTDTQYF. CDR3 nucleotides: TGTGCCAGCAGCGGAGGACTAGCGGGAAGGACAGATACGCAGTATTTT.